In its sample, the clone carrying this T cell receptor (delta chain) was seen many times. The TCRdb protein, from a much larger clone, departs from this DNA's translation at residue 4, likely by read error; the protein shown derives from the DNA. The CDR3 has 15 amino acids. Germline-derived CDR1 and CDR2 are GEAIGNYY and EKD. TCRdb fed the multiplex PCR reads to CATT. The data show approximately 93,000 delta-chain clones, 0.85% to 1% seen once. This record belongs to a study of γδ T cells in repeated Plasmodium falciparum infection. Flow sorting of PBMC yielded separate Vgamma9/Vdelta2+ and Vdelta2-negative gammadelta T cell populations for bulk repertoire analysis.

Specimen: gamma-delta T cells from blood. The rearrangement links TRDV2 to TRDJ1; no firm D call. This receptor was taken from a pool of human donors (malaria-infected and uninfected, not separated). This chain's CDR3 is CACGTASRNTDKLIF. CDR3 nucleotide sequence: TGTGCCTGTGGCACCGCATCCCGTAACACCGATAAACTCATCTTT.